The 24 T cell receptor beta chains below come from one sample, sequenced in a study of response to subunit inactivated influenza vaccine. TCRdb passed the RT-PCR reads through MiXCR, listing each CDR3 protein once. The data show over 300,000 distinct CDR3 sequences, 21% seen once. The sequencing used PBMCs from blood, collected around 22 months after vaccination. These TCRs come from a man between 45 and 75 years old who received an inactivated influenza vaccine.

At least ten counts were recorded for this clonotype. The CDR3: CASSESPHSSPLHF. As DNA, the CDR3 is TGTGCCAGCAGTGAATCCCCCCATTCATCACCCCTCCACTTT. This chain connects TRBV25-1 to TRBJ1-6, with no clear D. The CDR3 is made up of 14 amino acids. CDR1 and CDR2 (germline): MGHDK, SYGVNS. Trimming removed 1 base from V and 10 bases from J, with 11 bases in between.

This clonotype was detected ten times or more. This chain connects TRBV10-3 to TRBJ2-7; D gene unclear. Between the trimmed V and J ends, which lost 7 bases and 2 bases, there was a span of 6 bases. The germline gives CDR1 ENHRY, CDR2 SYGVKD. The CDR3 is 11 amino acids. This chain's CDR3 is CAIKETYEQYF. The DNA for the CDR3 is TGTGCCATCAAAGAGACCTACGAGCAGTACTTC.

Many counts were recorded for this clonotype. Written as DNA, the CDR3 is TGCGCCAGCACCGGGACAGGGATTCTTGCAACTAATGAAAAACTGTTTTTT. It specifies CASTGTGILATNEKLFF. The rearrangement links TRBV4-1 to TRBJ1-4; 9 nucleotides align to TRBD1. V lost 7 bases and J lost 0; bases outside the gene matches: 9. Germline V CDR1 and CDR2: MGHRA, YSYEKL. The CDR3 sequence is 17 residues long.

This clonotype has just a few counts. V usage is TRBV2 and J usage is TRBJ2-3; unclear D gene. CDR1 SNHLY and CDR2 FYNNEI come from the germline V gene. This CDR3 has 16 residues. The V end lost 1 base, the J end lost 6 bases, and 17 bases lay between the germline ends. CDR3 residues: CASSEDWTLLMDTQYF. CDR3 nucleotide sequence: TGTGCCAGCAGTGAAGATTGGACCTTACTAATGGATACGCAGTATTTT.

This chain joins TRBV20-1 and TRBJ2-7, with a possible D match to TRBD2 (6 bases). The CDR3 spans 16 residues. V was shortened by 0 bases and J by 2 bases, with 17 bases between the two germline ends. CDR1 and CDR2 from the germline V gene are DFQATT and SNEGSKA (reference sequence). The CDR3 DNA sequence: TGCAGTGCTAGAGATCTTGGCGGGACCCAAACCTACGAGCAGTACTTC. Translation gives CSARDLGGTQTYEQYF.

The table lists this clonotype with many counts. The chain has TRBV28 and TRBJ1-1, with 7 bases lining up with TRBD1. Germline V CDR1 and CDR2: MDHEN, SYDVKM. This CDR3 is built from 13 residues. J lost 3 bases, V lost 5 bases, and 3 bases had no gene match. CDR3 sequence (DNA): TGTGCCAGCAGTAGGGACAGTCACACTGAAGCTTTCTTT. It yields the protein CASSRDSHTEAFF.

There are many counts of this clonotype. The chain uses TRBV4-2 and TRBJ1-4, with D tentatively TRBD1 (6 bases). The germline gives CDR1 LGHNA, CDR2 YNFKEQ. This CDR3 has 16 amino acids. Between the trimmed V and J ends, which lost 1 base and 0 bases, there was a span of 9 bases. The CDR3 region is CASSQGTAATNEKLFF. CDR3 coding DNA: TGTGCCAGCAGCCAAGGGACAGCCGCAACTAATGAAAAACTGTTTTTT.

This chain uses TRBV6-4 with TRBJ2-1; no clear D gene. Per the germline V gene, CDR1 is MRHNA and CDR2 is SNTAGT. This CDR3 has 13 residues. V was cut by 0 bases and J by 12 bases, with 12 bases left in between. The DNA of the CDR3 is TGTGCCAGCAGTGACTCCCAGCAGGCTAGGCAGTTCTTC. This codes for CASSDSQQARQFF.

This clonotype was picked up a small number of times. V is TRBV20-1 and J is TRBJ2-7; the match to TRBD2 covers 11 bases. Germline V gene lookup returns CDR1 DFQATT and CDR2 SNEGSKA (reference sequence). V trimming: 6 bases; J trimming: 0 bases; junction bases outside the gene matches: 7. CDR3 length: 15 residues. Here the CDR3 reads CSAEGLAESSYEQYF. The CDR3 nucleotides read TGCAGTGCGGAGGGACTAGCGGAGAGCTCCTACGAGCAGTACTTC.

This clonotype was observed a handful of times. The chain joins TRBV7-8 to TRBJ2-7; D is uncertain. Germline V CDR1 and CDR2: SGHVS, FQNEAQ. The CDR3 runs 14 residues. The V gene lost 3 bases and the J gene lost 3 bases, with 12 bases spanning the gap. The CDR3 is CASSLSKGGYEQYF. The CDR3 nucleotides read TGTGCCAGCAGCTTGTCAAAGGGTGGCTACGAGCAGTACTTC.

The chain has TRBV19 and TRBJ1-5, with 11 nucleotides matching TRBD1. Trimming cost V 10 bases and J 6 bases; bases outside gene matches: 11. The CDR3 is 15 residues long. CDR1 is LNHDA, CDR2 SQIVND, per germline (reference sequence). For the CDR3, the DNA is TGTGCCACCCGGGGACAGGGGGTCGTTCGTCAGCCCCAGCATTTT. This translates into CATRGQGVVRQPQHF.

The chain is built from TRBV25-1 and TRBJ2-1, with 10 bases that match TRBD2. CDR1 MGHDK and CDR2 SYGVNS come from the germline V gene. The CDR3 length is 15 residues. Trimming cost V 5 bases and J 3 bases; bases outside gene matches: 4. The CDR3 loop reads CASSRTSGNYNEQFF. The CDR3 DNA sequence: TGTGCCAGCAGTCGTACTAGCGGGAACTACAATGAGCAGTTCTTC.

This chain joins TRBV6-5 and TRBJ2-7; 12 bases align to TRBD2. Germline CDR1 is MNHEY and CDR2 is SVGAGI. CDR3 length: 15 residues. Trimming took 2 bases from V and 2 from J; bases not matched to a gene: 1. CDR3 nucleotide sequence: TGTGCCAGCAGTTACGGACTAGCGGGAACCTACGAGCAGTACTTC. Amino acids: CASSYGLAGTYEQYF.

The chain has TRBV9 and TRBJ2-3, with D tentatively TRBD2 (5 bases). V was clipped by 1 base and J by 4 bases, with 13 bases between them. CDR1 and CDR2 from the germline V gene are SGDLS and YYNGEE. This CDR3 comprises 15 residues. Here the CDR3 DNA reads TGTGCCAGCAGCGTAATGTCCCGCGGGCCAGATACGCAGTATTTT. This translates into CASSVMSRGPDTQYF.

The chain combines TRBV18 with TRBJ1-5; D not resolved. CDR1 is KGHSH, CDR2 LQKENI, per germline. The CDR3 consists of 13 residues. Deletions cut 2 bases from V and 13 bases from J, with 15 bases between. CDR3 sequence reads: CASSPSRSDAQHF. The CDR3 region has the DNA TGTGCCAGCTCACCAAGTAGGTCAGACGCGCAGCATTTT.

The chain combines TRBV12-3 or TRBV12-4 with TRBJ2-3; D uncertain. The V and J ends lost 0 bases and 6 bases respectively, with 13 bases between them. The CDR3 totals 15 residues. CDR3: CASSLAFGSADTQYF. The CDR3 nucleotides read TGTGCCAGCAGTTTAGCTTTCGGTTCGGCGGATACGCAGTATTTT.

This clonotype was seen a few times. As DNA, the CDR3 is TGTGCCGGGGGTCGGAGGATCTTCCACAATGAGCAGTTCTTC. Protein product: CAGGRRIFHNEQFF. The genes are TRBV6-1 and TRBJ2-1; D is possibly TRBD1 or TRBD2 (5 bases each). Trimming shortened V by 11 bases and J by 5 bases, and 19 bases separated the two germline ends. The CDR3 extends over 14 amino acids. The germline gives CDR1 MNHNS, CDR2 SASEGT.

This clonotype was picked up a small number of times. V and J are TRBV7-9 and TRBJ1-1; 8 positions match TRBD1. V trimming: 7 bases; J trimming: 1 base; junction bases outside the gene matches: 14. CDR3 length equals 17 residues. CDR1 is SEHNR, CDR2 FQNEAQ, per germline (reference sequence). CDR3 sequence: CASTSWGDRLPNTEAFF. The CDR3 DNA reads TGTGCCAGCACCAGTTGGGGGGACAGGTTACCGAACACTGAAGCTTTCTTT.

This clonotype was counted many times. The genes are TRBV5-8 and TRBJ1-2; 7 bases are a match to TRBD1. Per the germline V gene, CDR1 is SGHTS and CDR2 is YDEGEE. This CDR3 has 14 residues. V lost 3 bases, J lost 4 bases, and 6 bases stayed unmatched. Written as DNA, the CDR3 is TGTGCCAGCAGCTCTTGGACAGGCGGCTATGGCTACACCTTC. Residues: CASSSWTGGYGYTF.

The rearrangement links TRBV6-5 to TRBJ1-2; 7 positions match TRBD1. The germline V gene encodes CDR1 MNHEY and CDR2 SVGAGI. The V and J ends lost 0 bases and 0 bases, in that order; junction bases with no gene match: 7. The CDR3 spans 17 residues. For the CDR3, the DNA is TGTGCCAGCAGTTACTCAATAAAGGGACAGACTAACTATGGCTACACCTTC. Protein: CASSYSIKGQTNYGYTF.

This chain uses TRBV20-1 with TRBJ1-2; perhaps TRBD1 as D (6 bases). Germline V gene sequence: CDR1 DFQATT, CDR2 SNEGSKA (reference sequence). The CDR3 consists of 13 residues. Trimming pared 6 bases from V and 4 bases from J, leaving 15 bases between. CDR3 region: CSAKHRDSYGYTF. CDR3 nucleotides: TGCAGTGCCAAACACAGGGATAGCTATGGCTACACCTTC.

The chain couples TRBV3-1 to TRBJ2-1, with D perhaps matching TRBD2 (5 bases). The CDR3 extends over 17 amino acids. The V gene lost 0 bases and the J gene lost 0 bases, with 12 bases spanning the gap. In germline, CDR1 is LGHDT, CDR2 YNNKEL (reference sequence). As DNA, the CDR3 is TGTGCCAGCAGCCAAGATCCCAGGAGCGGCTCCTACAATGAGCAGTTCTTC. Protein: CASSQDPRSGSYNEQFF.

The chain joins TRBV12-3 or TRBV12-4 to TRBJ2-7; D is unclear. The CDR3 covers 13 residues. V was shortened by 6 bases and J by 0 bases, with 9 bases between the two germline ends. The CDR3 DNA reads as TGTGCCAGCAGCAAAGCCAACTCCTACGAGCAGTACTTC. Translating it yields CASSKANSYEQYF.

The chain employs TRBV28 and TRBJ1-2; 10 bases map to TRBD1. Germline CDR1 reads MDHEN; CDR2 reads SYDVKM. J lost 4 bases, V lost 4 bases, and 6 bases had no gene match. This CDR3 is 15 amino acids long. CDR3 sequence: CASSSVGQGLYGYTF. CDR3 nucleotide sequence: TGTGCCAGCAGTTCCGTGGGACAGGGGCTCTATGGCTACACCTTC.